Listed below are T cell receptor beta chains from one sample, sequenced in a study of T cells in Graves' hyperthyroidism and ophthalmopathy. TCRdb analysed the multiplex PCR reads with MiXCR anew, one entry per CDR3 protein. Among approximately 620,000 distinct CDR3 sequences listed, roughly 16% were seen once. The source material was blood. The source is a woman in her 40s with Graves' ophthalmopathy. Both conserved end residues are part of each CDR3. D genes are given only for firm matches. Not all rows give a size; the values are once, few, many and, for expanded clones, a class.

TRBV20-1	NA	TRBJ2-7	NA	CSARKDPGEQYF	TGCAGTGCTAGAAAGGACCCCGGCGAGCAGTACTTC
TRBV4-1	TRBD1	TRBJ2-1	few	CASSQDRGASNEQFF	TGCGCCAGCAGTCAAGACAGGGGGGCTTCCAATGAGCAGTTCTTC
TRBV20-1	NA	TRBJ1-5	NA	CSAREVGAGQPQHF	TGCAGTGCTAGAGAAGTGGGGGCAGGGCAGCCCCAGCATTTT
TRBV7-9	NA	TRBJ1-5	many	CASSPTQGGQYNQPQHF	TGTGCCAGCAGCCCAACCCAGGGAGGGCAGTACAATCAGCCCCAGCATTTT
TRBV30	NA	TRBJ2-3	few	CAWSPSTDTQYF	TGTGCCTGGAGTCCCTCTACAGATACGCAGTATTTT
TRBV5-1	NA	TRBJ1-4	NA	CASSLGSNEKLFF	TGCGCCAGCAGCTTGGGCAGTAATGAAAAACTGTTTTTT
TRBV27	TRBD1	TRBJ1-4	NA	CASSLAGGGEKLFF	TGTGCCAGCAGTTTAGCAGGGGGCGGTGAAAAACTGTTTTTT
TRBV20-1	NA	TRBJ2-3	many	CSAPLGGATDTQYF	TGCAGTGCTCCTCTGGGGGGAGCCACAGATACGCAGTATTTT
TRBV2	TRBD2	TRBJ2-7	many	CASKRAGGTYEQYF	TGTGCCAGCAAGCGAGCGGGGGGAACTTACGAGCAGTACTTC
TRBV5-1	TRBD1	TRBJ2-3	NA	CASSLGGGGGDTQYF	TGCGCCAGCAGCTTGGGAGGGGGCGGCGGAGATACGCAGTATTTT
TRBV24-1	NA	TRBJ2-5	many	CATSDFETQYF	TGTGCCACCAGTGATTTTGAGACCCAGTACTTC
TRBV20-1	TRBD2	TRBJ2-5	NA	CSASKTSGTAETQYF	TGCAGTGCTAGTAAGACTAGCGGGACTGCAGAGACCCAGTACTTC
TRBV20-1	NA	TRBJ2-1	many	CSARRPQTHYNEQFF	TGCAGTGCTAGACGACCCCAGACCCATTACAATGAGCAGTTCTTC
TRBV6-1	NA	TRBJ1-1	many	CASSKRGLNTEAFF	TGTGCCAGCAGTAAGAGGGGGTTGAACACTGAAGCTTTCTTT
TRBV3-1	NA	TRBJ2-1	many	CASSQAEGDEQFF	TGTGCCAGCAGCCAAGCCGAGGGGGACGAGCAGTTCTTC
TRBV27	TRBD2	TRBJ2-1	NA	CASSSSGLGDNEQFF	TGTGCCAGCAGTTCATCGGGACTAGGTGACAATGAGCAGTTCTTC
TRBV7-9	NA	TRBJ1-1	many	CASSLSAGGYTEAFF	TGTGCCAGCAGCCTTAGCGCGGGGGGCTACACTGAAGCTTTCTTT
TRBV18	NA	TRBJ1-4	few	CASSPVRTSNEKLFF	TGTGCCAGCTCACCAGTGAGAACCTCTAATGAAAAACTGTTTTTT
TRBV6-5	TRBD2	TRBJ2-3	NA	CASSSGGTSGNTQYF	TGTGCCAGCAGTTCTGGAGGGACTAGCGGAAATACGCAGTATTTT
TRBV11-1	NA	TRBJ2-5	many	CASSLEARPQETQYF	TGTGCCAGCAGCTTAGAAGCACGACCCCAAGAGACCCAGTACTTC
TRBV2	TRBD2	TRBJ2-3	many	CASRPGLAEYTQYF	TGTGCCAGCCGACCGGGACTAGCAGAATATACGCAGTATTTT
TRBV20-1	TRBD2	TRBJ2-7	NA	CSARDLAGGYEQYF	TGCAGTGCTAGAGATCTAGCGGGGGGGTACGAGCAGTACTTC
TRBV10-3	NA	TRBJ1-2	NA	CAIGTGLYGYTF	TGTGCCATTGGGACCGGGCTCTATGGCTACACCTTC
TRBV12-3/TRBV12-4	NA	TRBJ1-1	NA	CASSGGAGHMNTEAFF	TGTGCCAGCAGTGGGGGGGCGGGGCATATGAACACTGAAGCTTTCTTT
TRBV12-3/TRBV12-4	NA	TRBJ2-3	many	CASSLLGLADTQYF	TGTGCCAGCAGTTTGCTGGGACTGGCAGATACGCAGTATTTT
TRBV5-1	TRBD2	TRBJ2-3	few	CASSPGASGGSTDTQYF	TGCGCCAGCAGCCCTGGGGCCAGCGGGGGAAGCACAGATACGCAGTATTTT
TRBV28	NA	TRBJ2-1	few	CASSVSGGNYNEQFF	TGTGCCAGCAGTGTTAGCGGAGGGAACTACAATGAGCAGTTCTTC
TRBV4-1	NA	TRBJ2-2	many	CASSQVGLRYGELFF	TGCGCCAGCAGCCAAGTGGGCCTACGGTACGGGGAGCTGTTTTTT
TRBV5-1	NA	TRBJ1-6	NA	CASSSKTQGRRSSYNSPLHF	TGCGCCAGCAGCTCAAAAACTCAGGGGCGCCGATCCTCCTATAATTCACCCCTCCACTTT
TRBV7-2	TRBD1	TRBJ1-5	few	CASSTQGVLHQPQHF	TGTGCCAGCAGTACACAGGGGGTCCTACATCAGCCCCAGCATTTT
TRBV2	TRBD1	TRBJ2-6	many	CASQGRGLTGANVLTF	TGTGCCAGCCAAGGCAGGGGGTTGACTGGGGCCAACGTCCTGACTTTC
TRBV6-1	TRBD1	TRBJ1-2	few	CASSADLGQGIEVVHGYTF	TGTGCCAGCAGTGCCGACTTAGGACAGGGGATAGAAGTGGTGCATGGCTACACCTTC
TRBV2	NA	TRBJ2-2	many	CASRAGTLGTGELFF	TGTGCCAGCAGGGCAGGGACCCTTGGGACCGGGGAGCTGTTTTTT
TRBV10-3	NA	TRBJ2-1	few	CAIKSQGDNEQFF	TGTGCCATCAAATCACAGGGTGACAATGAGCAGTTCTTC
TRBV10-3	TRBD2	TRBJ2-5	few	CAISESGSGGHSPALETQYF	TGTGCCATCAGTGAGTCGGGTAGCGGGGGCCATTCGCCGGCCTTGGAGACCCAGTACTTC
TRBV5-8	NA	TRBJ2-7	few	CASSKTGSGYEQYF	TGTGCCAGCAGCAAAACAGGGTCAGGATACGAGCAGTACTTC
TRBV14	NA	TRBJ1-5	NA	CASREYIRDSNQPQHF	TGTGCCAGCAGGGAGTATATCAGGGATAGCAATCAGCCCCAGCATTTT
TRBV20-1	TRBD2	TRBJ2-7	many	CSARAGGRAYEQYF	TGCAGTGCTAGAGCAGGCGGGAGGGCCTACGAGCAGTACTTC
TRBV6-4	NA	TRBJ1-1	NA	CASSQTGQNTEAFF	TGTGCCAGCAGTCAGACAGGACAGAACACTGAAGCTTTCTTT
TRBV20-1	TRBD1	TRBJ2-3	many	CSAMGTGVITDTQYF	TGCAGTGCCATGGGGACAGGGGTCATCACAGATACGCAGTATTTT
TRBV20-1	NA	TRBJ1-1	many	CSASGGTEAFF	TGCAGTGCTAGTGGTGGGACTGAAGCTTTCTTT
TRBV20-1	TRBD1	TRBJ2-7	many	CSAIPPTGDSYEQYF	TGCAGTGCTATACCCCCGACAGGGGACTCCTACGAGCAGTACTTC
TRBV20-1	TRBD1	TRBJ2-1	many	CSAITRDRNNEQFF	TGCAGTGCTATAACCAGGGACAGAAACAATGAGCAGTTCTTC
TRBV9	NA	TRBJ1-1	NA	CASSVSYSLNTEAFF	TGTGCCAGCAGCGTCAGTTACAGCTTGAACACTGAAGCTTTCTTT
TRBV5-4	NA	TRBJ2-1	NA	CASKTWGADSEQFF	TGTGCCAGCAAAACATGGGGTGCAGATTCTGAGCAGTTCTTC
TRBV12-3/TRBV12-4	NA	TRBJ2-7	few	CASSIRDGSYEQYF	TGTGCCAGCAGTATCCGGGACGGTTCCTACGAGCAGTACTTC
TRBV5-6	NA	TRBJ1-1	NA	CASSYRTAHPSFF	TGTGCCAGCAGCTACCGGACAGCCCACCCGTCTTTCTTT
TRBV7-8	NA	TRBJ2-7	NA	CASSLGGRAALSYEQYF	TGTGCCAGCAGCTTAGGAGGCCGGGCTGCTCTTTCCTACGAGCAGTACTTC
TRBV19	TRBD2	TRBJ2-1	NA	CASSRIAGGYNEQFF	TGTGCCAGTAGTAGAATAGCGGGAGGGTACAATGAGCAGTTCTTC
TRBV29-1	NA	TRBJ2-7	once	CSVETNYEQYF	TGCAGCGTTGAAACAAACTACGAGCAGTACTTC
TRBV5-1	TRBD1	TRBJ2-5	once	CASSLGTGAQETQYF	TGCGCCAGCAGCTTGGGTACAGGGGCCCAAGAGACCCAGTACTTC
TRBV7-3	TRBD2	TRBJ2-1	many	CASSYGTSGKDEQFF	TGTGCCAGCAGCTATGGGACTAGCGGGAAAGATGAGCAGTTCTTC
TRBV6-1	TRBD1	TRBJ2-7	many	CASSYGTGRGRSYEQYF	TGTGCCAGCAGTTATGGGACAGGGCGAGGGCGCTCCTACGAGCAGTACTTC
TRBV3-1	TRBD2	TRBJ2-1	many	CASSQWTSGNVGEQFF	TGTGCCAGCAGCCAATGGACTAGCGGGAATGTCGGTGAGCAGTTCTTC
TRBV11-1	NA	TRBJ1-5	NA	CASTLGRSNQPQHF	TGTGCCAGCACCCTCGGCCGGAGCAATCAGCCCCAGCATTTT
TRBV15	NA	TRBJ1-1	NA	CATSRDPGAGEAFF	TGTGCCACCAGCAGAGATCCGGGAGCAGGTGAAGCTTTCTTT
TRBV19	NA	TRBJ1-2	NA	CASSKQVVDGYTF	TGTGCCAGTAGTAAACAGGTTGTTGATGGCTACACCTTC
TRBV7-2	NA	TRBJ2-1	many	CASSLFGYNEQFF	TGTGCCAGCAGCTTATTTGGCTACAATGAGCAGTTCTTC
TRBV15	NA	TRBJ1-5	NA	CATSARQQAGNQPQHF	TGTGCCACCAGCGCAAGACAGCAGGCAGGCAACCAGCCCCAGCATTTT
TRBV27	TRBD1	TRBJ1-5	many	CASSLIGGGQPQHF	TGTGCCAGCAGTTTAATAGGGGGCGGTCAGCCCCAGCATTTT